The clone carrying this T cell receptor (beta chain) was recorded many times. Germline V gene data show CDR1 as SGDLS and CDR2 as YYNGEE. Trimming removed 0 bases from V and 1 base from J, with 7 bases in between. There are 14 residues in the CDR3. The entry originates in a study of response to subunit inactivated influenza vaccine. In TCRdb, the RT-PCR reads were re-called with MiXCR into one record per CDR3 protein. The data hold 300,000 to 350,000 distinct CDR3 sequences, with roughly 22% observed a single time. The chain couples TRBV9 to TRBJ1-1; D unresolved. The sequences come from PBMCs from blood, collected about 19 months after vaccination. This receptor was identified in a man aged 45-69 years who received an inactivated influenza vaccine. DNA for the CDR3: TGTGCCAGCAGCGTAGGTGCAGGGAACACTGAAGCTTTCTTT. Its protein product is CASSVGAGNTEAFF.